The text below deals with one T cell receptor (beta chain). As part of library construction, unique molecular identifiers were attached to individual cDNA molecules. TCRdb reprocessed the 5' RACE reads via MiXCR and lists one record per CDR3 protein. The table records about 33,000 distinct CDR3 sequences, 5% of them present only once. Trimming took 0 bases from V and 2 from J, leaving 11 bases between them. This CDR3 has 17 residues. Germline CDR1 SGHAT, CDR2 FQNNGV. The data were obtained in a study of early T cells in non-severe SARS-CoV-2 infection. Study background: Bulk RNA isolated from unsorted whole blood underwent sequencing; chains were not paired.

This chain links TRBV11-2 with TRBJ1-6; TRBD1 might be the D (6 bases). The sequenced material came from whole blood. This TCR was sampled from an adult who was a healthcare worker with PCR-confirmed SARS-CoV-2 infection or an uninfected control (not recorded which). As DNA, the CDR3 is TGTGCCAGCAGCTTAGACCCACAGGGAACCTATAATTCACCCCTCCACTTT. Encoded protein: CASSLDPQGTYNSPLHF.